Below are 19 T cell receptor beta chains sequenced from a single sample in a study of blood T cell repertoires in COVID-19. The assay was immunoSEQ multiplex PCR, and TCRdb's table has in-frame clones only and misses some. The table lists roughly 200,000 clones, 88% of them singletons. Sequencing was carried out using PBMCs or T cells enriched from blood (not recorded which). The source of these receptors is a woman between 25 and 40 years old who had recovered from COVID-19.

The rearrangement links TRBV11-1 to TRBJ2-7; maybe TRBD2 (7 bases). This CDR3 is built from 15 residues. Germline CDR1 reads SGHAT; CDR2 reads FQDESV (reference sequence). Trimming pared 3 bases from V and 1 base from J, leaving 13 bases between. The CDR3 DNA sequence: TGTGCCAGCAGCTTGGAGGGGGGGAAGTCCTACGAGCAGTACTTC. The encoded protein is CASSLEGGKSYEQYF.

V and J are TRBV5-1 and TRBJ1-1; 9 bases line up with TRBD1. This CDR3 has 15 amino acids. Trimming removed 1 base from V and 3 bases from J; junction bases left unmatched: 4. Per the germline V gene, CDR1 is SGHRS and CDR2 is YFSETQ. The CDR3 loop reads CASSLTTGGYTEAFF. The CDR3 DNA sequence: TGCGCCAGCAGCTTGACAACAGGGGGCTACACTGAAGCTTTCTTT.

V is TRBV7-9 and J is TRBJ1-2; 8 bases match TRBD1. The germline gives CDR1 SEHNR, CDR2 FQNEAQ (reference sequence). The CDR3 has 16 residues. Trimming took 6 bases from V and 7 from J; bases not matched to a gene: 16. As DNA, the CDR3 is TGTGCCAGCAGACAGTTTGCCGGACAGGGATTTTCTGGCTACACCTTC. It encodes CASRQFAGQGFSGYTF.

The CDR3 region has the DNA TGTGCCACCGCCGGGACAGGAGACTACGAGCAGTACTTC. This translates into CATAGTGDYEQYF. J is TRBJ2-7 and V is TRBV25-1, with 8 positions matching TRBD1. From germline, CDR1 is MGHDK and CDR2 SYGVNS. This CDR3 has 13 amino acids. Germline trimming cut 10 bases from V and 3 bases from J; bases unmatched to any gene: 8.

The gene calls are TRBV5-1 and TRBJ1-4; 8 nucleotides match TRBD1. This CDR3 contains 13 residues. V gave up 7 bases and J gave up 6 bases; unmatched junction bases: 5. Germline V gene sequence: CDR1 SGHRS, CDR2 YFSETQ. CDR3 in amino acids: CASSDRVDEKLFF. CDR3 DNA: TGCGCCAGCTCGGACAGGGTGGATGAAAAACTGTTTTTT.

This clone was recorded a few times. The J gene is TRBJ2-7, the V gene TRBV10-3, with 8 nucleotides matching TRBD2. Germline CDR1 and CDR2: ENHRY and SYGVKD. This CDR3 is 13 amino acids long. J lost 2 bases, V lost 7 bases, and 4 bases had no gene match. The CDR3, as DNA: TGTGCCATCACGGGGGGGCAAACCTACGAGCAGTACTTC. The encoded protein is CAITGGQTYEQYF.

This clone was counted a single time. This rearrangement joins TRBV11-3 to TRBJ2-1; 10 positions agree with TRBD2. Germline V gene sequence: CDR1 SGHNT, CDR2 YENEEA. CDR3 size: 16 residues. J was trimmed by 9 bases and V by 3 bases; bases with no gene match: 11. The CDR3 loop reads CASSFGWIAGGSEQFF. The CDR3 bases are TGTGCCAGCAGCTTCGGATGGATAGCGGGGGGCAGTGAGCAGTTCTTC.

CDR3 DNA sequence: TGTGCCAGCAGCTCGACAGGGGAATCCTACGAGCAGTACTTC. Its translation is CASSSTGESYEQYF. The J gene is TRBJ2-7, the V gene TRBV7-9; 8 bases are a match to TRBD1. Germline CDR1 and CDR2: SEHNR and FQNEAQ (reference sequence). The junction had 3 bases not matched to a gene; V was cut back by 4 bases and J by 1 base. CDR3 length: 14 residues.

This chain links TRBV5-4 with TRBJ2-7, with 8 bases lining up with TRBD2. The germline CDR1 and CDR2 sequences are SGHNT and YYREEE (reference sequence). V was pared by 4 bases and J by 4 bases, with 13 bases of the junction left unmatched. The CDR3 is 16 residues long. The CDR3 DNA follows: TGTGCCAGCAGCCTTATAGAGGGCGGGGGGCGGTACGAGCAGTACTTC. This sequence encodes CASSLIEGGGRYEQYF. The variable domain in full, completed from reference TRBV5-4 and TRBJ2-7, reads ETGVTQSPTHLIKTRGQQVTLRCSSQSGHNTVSWYQQALGQGPQFIFQYYREEENGRGNFPPRFSGLQFPNYSSELNVNALELDDSALYLCASSLIEGGGRYEQYFGPGTRLTVT.

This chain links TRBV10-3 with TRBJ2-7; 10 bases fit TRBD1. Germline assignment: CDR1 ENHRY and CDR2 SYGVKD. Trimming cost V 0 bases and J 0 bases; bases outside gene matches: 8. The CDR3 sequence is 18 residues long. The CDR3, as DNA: TGTGCCATCAGTGAGTCGGGGGGACAGGGGCAACCCTCCTACGAGCAGTACTTC. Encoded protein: CAISESGGQGQPSYEQYF.

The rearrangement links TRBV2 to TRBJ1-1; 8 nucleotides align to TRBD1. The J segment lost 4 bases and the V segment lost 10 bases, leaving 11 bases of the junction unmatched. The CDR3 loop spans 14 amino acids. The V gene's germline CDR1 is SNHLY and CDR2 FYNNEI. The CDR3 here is CATPPHTGGTEAFF. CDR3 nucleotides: TGTGCCACCCCGCCTCACACAGGGGGCACTGAAGCTTTCTTT.

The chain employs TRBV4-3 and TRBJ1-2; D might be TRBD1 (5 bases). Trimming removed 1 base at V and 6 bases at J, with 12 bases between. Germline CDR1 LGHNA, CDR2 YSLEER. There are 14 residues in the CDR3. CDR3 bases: TGCGCCAGCAGCCAAGCGGCTCAGGGCGATGGCTACACCTTC. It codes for CASSQAAQGDGYTF.

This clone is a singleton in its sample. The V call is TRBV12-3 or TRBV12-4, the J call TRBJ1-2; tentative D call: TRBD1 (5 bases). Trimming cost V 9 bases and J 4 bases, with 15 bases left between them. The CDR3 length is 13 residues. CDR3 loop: CASKGAGIYGYTF. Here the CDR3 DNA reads TGTGCCAGTAAAGGGGCTGGGATCTATGGCTACACCTTC.

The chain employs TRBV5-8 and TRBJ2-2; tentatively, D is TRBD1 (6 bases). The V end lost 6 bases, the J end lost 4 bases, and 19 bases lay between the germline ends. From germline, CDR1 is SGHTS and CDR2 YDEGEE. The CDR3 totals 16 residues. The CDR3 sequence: CASNTGFGTPTGELFF. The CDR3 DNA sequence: TGTGCCAGCAACACTGGGTTTGGGACACCCACCGGGGAGCTGTTTTTT.

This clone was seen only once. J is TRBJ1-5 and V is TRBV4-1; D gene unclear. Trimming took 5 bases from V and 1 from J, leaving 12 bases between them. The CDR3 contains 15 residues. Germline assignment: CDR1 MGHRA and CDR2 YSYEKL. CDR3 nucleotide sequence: TGCGCCAGCAGCTACCGACACTTAAGCAATCAGCCCCAGCATTTT. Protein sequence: CASSYRHLSNQPQHF.

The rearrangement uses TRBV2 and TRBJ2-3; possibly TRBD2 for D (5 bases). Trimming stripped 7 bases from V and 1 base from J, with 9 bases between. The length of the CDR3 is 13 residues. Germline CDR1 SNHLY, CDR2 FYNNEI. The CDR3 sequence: CASMRRGTDTQYF. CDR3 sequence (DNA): TGTGCCAGCATGCGGCGGGGCACAGATACGCAGTATTTT.

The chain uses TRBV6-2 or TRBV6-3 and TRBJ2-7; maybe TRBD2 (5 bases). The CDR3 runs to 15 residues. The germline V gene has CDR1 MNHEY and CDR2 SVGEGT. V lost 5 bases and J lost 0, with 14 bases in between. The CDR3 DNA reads TGTGCCAGCAGTCCGAGGGCCCGAAGCTCCTACGAGCAGTACTTC. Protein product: CASSPRARSSYEQYF.

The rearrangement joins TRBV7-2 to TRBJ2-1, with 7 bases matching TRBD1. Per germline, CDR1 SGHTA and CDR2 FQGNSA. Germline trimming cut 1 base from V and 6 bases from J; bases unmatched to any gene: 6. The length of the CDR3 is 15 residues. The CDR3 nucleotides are TGTGCCAGCAGCTTAGGAGGGCCAGGGGGCAATGAGCAGTTCTTC. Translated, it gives CASSLGGPGGNEQFF.

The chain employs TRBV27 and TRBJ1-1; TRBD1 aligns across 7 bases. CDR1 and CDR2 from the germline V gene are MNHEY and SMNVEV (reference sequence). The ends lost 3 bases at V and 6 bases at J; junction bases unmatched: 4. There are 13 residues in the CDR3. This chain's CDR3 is CASSFPGGSEAFF. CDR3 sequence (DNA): TGTGCCAGCAGTTTCCCAGGGGGGTCTGAAGCTTTCTTT.